These 18 T cell receptor beta chains came from one sample sequenced in a study of blood T cell repertoires in COVID-19. Libraries were prepared by immunoSEQ multiplex PCR; TCRdb keeps only in-frame clonotypes and omits some of them. The data contain approximately 180,000 clones, almost 80% of them seen just once; the ten biggest clones take up 26%. The sample consisted of peripheral blood. The receptors originated from a woman aged 70-85 years with acute or convalescent COVID-19.

The rearrangement joins TRBV2 to TRBJ1-5; a possible D gene is TRBD1 (5 bases). Germline CDR1 SNHLY, CDR2 FYNNEI. The germline V and J ends were trimmed by 6 bases and 4 bases, with 13 bases remaining between them. CDR3 length: 14 amino acids. The chain's CDR3 is CASSTGGMNQPQHF. As DNA, the CDR3 is TGTGCCAGCAGCACGGGGGGAATGAATCAGCCCCAGCATTTT.

This chain joins TRBV30 and TRBJ2-6; D unresolved. With 0 bases removed from V and 0 bases from J, the gap between germline ends came to 3 bases. CDR1 is GTSNPN, CDR2 SVGIG, per germline (reference sequence). CDR3 length: 14 amino acids. The CDR3 protein is CAWSVRSGANVLTF. CDR3 DNA sequence: TGTGCCTGGAGTGTTCGCTCTGGGGCCAACGTCCTGACTTTC.

The chain recombines TRBV2 with TRBJ2-6, with 12 positions matching TRBD2. CDR3 length: 17 amino acids. Trimming at V came to 7 bases and at J to 1 base, leaving 5 bases not matched to a gene. CDR1 is SNHLY and CDR2 is FYNNEI in the germline V gene. In DNA, the CDR3 is TGTGCCAGCACCGAGGGGACTAGCGGGTCTGGGGCCAACGTCCTGACTTTC. Protein: CASTEGTSGSGANVLTF.

This clone has only a few counts. The J gene is TRBJ1-2, the V gene TRBV18; 11 bases line up with TRBD1. Germline values: CDR1 KGHSH, CDR2 LQKENI. This CDR3 is built from 15 residues. After removal of 3 bases from V and 8 bases from J, the junction contained 8 bases not matched to a gene. The CDR3 nucleotides are TGTGCCAGCTCACCTAAGGACAGGGGGCAGGAAGGCTACACCTTC. Translated, it gives CASSPKDRGQEGYTF. Supplemented by reference TRBV18 and TRBJ1-2, the full variable domain reads NAGVMQNPRHLVRRRGQEARLRCSPMKGHSHVYWYRQLPEEGLKFMVYLQKENIIDESGMPKERFSAEFPKEGPSILRIQQVVRGDSAAYFCASSPKDRGQEGYTFGSGTRLTVV.

The chain uses TRBV7-9 and TRBJ2-2, with a tentative D call TRBD2 (5 bases). This CDR3 has 14 residues. V lost 3 bases and J lost 3, with 8 bases in between. From germline, CDR1 is SEHNR and CDR2 FQNEAQ (reference sequence). The CDR3 bases are TGTGCCAGCAGCTTGGACTCTTACACCGGGGAGCTGTTTTTT. As protein: CASSLDSYTGELFF.

The rearrangement joins TRBV18 to TRBJ2-1, with 9 bases that match TRBD2. CDR1 and CDR2 from the germline V gene are KGHSH and LQKENI. The junction had 3 bases not matched to a gene; V was cut back by 3 bases and J by 0 bases. The CDR3 has 16 residues. CDR3 nucleotides: TGTGCCAGCTCACCGCTAGCGGGAAGCTCCTACAATGAGCAGTTCTTC. This sequence encodes CASSPLAGSSYNEQFF.

Comment on this clone: Within the sample, other DNA sequences also encode this same CDR3. The chain employs TRBV5-6 and TRBJ2-3; D gene uncertain. Germline CDR1 is SGHDT and CDR2 is YYEEEE. The CDR3 covers 15 residues. V dropped 0 bases and J dropped 0 bases, with 8 bases sitting between them. The CDR3 region has the DNA TGTGCCAGCAGCTTGGATTGGCGGAGCACAGATACGCAGTATTTT. It translates to CASSLDWRSTDTQYF.

The gene calls are TRBV7-6 and TRBJ2-1; 13 bases are a match to TRBD2. This CDR3 has 16 residues. V lost 5 bases and J lost 7; bases outside the gene matches: 8. CDR1 and CDR2 from the germline V gene are SGHVS and FNYEAQ. Here the CDR3 reads CASSPGLAGVDNEQFF. The DNA for the CDR3 is TGTGCCAGCAGCCCCGGACTAGCGGGAGTTGATAATGAGCAGTTCTTC.

This rearrangement joins TRBV18 to TRBJ2-5; the D is unclear. The CDR3 is 15 amino acids. The V and J ends lost 4 bases and 5 bases respectively, with 17 bases between them. In germline, CDR1 is KGHSH, CDR2 LQKENI. CDR3 region: CASSHFESSRETQYF. The CDR3 region has the DNA TGTGCCAGCTCACATTTTGAGTCCTCTAGGGAGACCCAGTACTTC.

The V gene is TRBV2, the J gene TRBJ2-5, with 8 bases aligning to TRBD2. Germline V lookup: CDR1 SNHLY, CDR2 FYNNEI. The CDR3 covers 12 residues. Trimming cost V 8 bases and J 4 bases; bases outside gene matches: 3. CDR3 protein: CASSGGGETQYF. For the CDR3, the DNA is TGTGCCAGCTCGGGGGGGGGAGAGACCCAGTACTTC.

CDR3 nucleotides: TGTGCCAGCAGCGTTAGCGGGAGGAGCACAGATACGCAGTATTTT. This translates into CASSVSGRSTDTQYF. The rearrangement uses TRBV7-3 and TRBJ2-3, with 10 bases that match TRBD2. CDR1 is SGHTA and CDR2 is FQGTGA in the germline V gene. The CDR3 spans 15 residues. V lost 5 bases and J lost 0; bases outside the gene matches: 2.

V gene TRBV9 combines with J gene TRBJ2-7, with a tentative D call TRBD1 (6 bases). The length of the CDR3 is 15 residues. Germline V lookup: CDR1 SGDLS, CDR2 YYNGEE. The V gene lost 0 bases and the J gene lost 0 bases, with 10 bases spanning the gap. CDR3 region: CASSVVPGDSYEQYF. Written as DNA, the CDR3 is TGTGCCAGCAGCGTAGTCCCAGGGGACTCCTACGAGCAGTACTTC.

The chain recombines TRBV9 with TRBJ2-1; D possibly corresponds to TRBD2 (5 bases). The length of the CDR3 is 16 residues. Germline assignment: CDR1 SGDLS and CDR2 YYNGEE. Deletions cut 4 bases from V and 5 bases from J, with 19 bases between. The DNA of the CDR3 is TGTGCCAGCAGCTTCATAGGAGGAGGATCGCACAATGAGCAGTTCTTC. This codes for CASSFIGGGSHNEQFF. The full variable domain, rest sourced from reference TRBV9 and TRBJ2-1, is DSGVTQTPKHLITATGQRVTLRCSPRSGDLSVYWYQQSLDQGLQFLIQYYNGEERAKGNILERFSAQQFPDLHSELNLSSLELGDSALYFCASSFIGGGSHNEQFFGPGTRLTVL.

The gene calls are TRBV27 and TRBJ1-3; D might be TRBD1 (5 bases). The germline V and J ends were trimmed by 10 bases and 0 bases, with 16 bases remaining between them. The CDR3 spans 15 residues. The V gene's germline CDR1 is MNHEY and CDR2 SMNVEV (reference sequence). The CDR3 spells CATKRARDSGNTIYF. The CDR3 coding sequence is TGTGCCACCAAACGGGCCAGGGACTCTGGAAACACCATATATTTT.

The chain uses TRBV29-1 and TRBJ1-3; TRBD1 is a possible D gene (6 bases). The CDR3 extends over 13 amino acids. Trimming took 6 bases from V and 2 from J, leaving 11 bases between them. Per germline, CDR1 SQVTM and CDR2 ANQGSEA. This chain's CDR3 is CSVGNRAGNTIYF. CDR3 nucleotide sequence: TGCAGCGTGGGAAACAGGGCTGGAAACACCATATATTTT. The full variable domain, in which reference TRBV29-1 and TRBJ1-3 provide the parts outside the CDR3, is SAVISQKPSRDICQRGTSLTIQCQVDSQVTMMFWYRQQPGQSLTLIATANQGSEATYESGFVIDKFPISRPNLTFSTLTVSNMSPEDSSIYLCSVGNRAGNTIYFGEGSWLTVV.

In its sample, this clone was seen a few times. The chain couples TRBV5-6 to TRBJ2-3; 7 nucleotides match TRBD1. The length of the CDR3 is 15 residues. Germline V gene data show CDR1 as SGHDT and CDR2 as YYEEEE. The junction had 7 bases not matched to a gene; V was cut back by 4 bases and J by 2 bases. CDR3 nucleotides: TGTGCCAGCAGCCTGGACAGGACCTACACAGATACGCAGTATTTT. The encoded protein is CASSLDRTYTDTQYF.

The chain joins TRBV5-1 to TRBJ2-2; 7 bases fit TRBD1. The V segment lost 4 bases and the J segment 2 bases; nucleotides outside the gene matches: 5. Germline-derived CDR1 and CDR2 are SGHRS and YFSETQ. This CDR3 comprises 15 residues. The CDR3 nucleotides are TGCGCCAGCAGCCCGGGACAGAGTAACACCGGGGAGCTGTTTTTT. Translation: CASSPGQSNTGELFF.

This clone occurred many times. In DNA form, the CDR3 reads TGTGCCAGCAGCCCCAGGCAACGGGGAGGCACCGGGGAGCTGTTTTTT. Encoded protein: CASSPRQRGGTGELFF. This chain joins TRBV9 and TRBJ2-2; D possibly corresponds to TRBD2 (6 bases). CDR1 is SGDLS, CDR2 YYNGEE, per germline. This CDR3 comprises 16 residues. V was clipped by 4 bases and J by 4 bases, with 17 bases between them.